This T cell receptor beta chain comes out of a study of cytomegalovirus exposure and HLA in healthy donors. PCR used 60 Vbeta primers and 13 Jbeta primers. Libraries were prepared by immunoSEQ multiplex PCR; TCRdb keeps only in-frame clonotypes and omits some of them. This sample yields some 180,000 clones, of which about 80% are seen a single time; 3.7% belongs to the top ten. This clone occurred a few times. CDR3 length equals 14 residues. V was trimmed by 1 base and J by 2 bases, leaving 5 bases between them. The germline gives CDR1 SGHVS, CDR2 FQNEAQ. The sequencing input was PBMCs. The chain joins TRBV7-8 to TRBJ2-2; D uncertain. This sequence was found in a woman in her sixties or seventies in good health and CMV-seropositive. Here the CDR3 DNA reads TGTGCCAGCAGCTTAGGCACAAACACCGGGGAGCTGTTTTTT. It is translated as CASSLGTNTGELFF.